What follows describes a single TCR beta chain. Antigen unknown. Germline V lookup: CDR1 SGHRS, CDR2 YFSETQ. Trimming at V came to 0 bases and at J to 4 bases, leaving 8 bases not matched to a gene. This CDR3 is built from 16 residues. The record originates from a study of OX40 agonist ivuxolimab in advanced cancers. Whole-study results and caveats: Researchers report that CD8+ T cells had, on average, more expanded clones than CD4+.

Sequencing was performed with immunoSEQ multiplex PCR; in TCRdb, only in-frame clones are kept and a portion is missing. The data show tens of thousands of clones, 70% to 90% seen once. This chain links TRBV5-1 with TRBJ1-1; 8 bases line up with TRBD1. The sequencing used CD4+ or CD8+ T cells sorted from blood, collected in a trial of the OX40 agonist ivuxolimab. The receptor comes from an adult with an advanced solid tumor such as melanoma, head and neck, liver or kidney cancer. The CDR3 loop reads CASSLASGGYGTEAFF. As DNA, the CDR3 is TGCGCCAGCAGCTTGGCGTCAGGGGGCTACGGCACTGAAGCTTTCTTT.